This T cell receptor beta chain was documented in a study of OX40 agonist ivuxolimab in advanced cancers. Study context: The dose-escalation cohort had hepatocellular carcinoma, melanoma, renal cell or head and neck cancer. General study points: Clonal expansion by week 6 occurred in CD4+ and CD8+ blood T cells (at 0.1 to 3.0 mg/kg). Mean expanded clone counts were higher in CD8+ than CD4+ T cells.

Measured with immunoSEQ multiplex PCR; TCRdb has only the in-frame clones, and not every one. The sample has roughly 110,000 clones; about 91% are singletons. About this clone: The antigen remains undetermined.

The sample consisted of CD4+ or CD8+ T cells sorted from blood, taken in a trial of the OX40 agonist ivuxolimab. The source of this sequence is an adult with an advanced solid tumor such as melanoma, head and neck, liver or kidney cancer.

CDR3 bases: TGTGCCAGCAGTTTTTACCCGGCCACCTTAAGGGAAAAACTGTTTTTT. Its protein product is CASSFYPATLREKLFF. The chain carries TRBV28 and TRBJ1-4; D gene ambiguous. The CDR3 spans 16 residues. The germline CDR1 and CDR2 sequences are MDHEN and SYDVKM. Trimming shortened V by 3 bases and J by 8 bases, and 19 bases separated the two germline ends.